This TCR beta chain emerged from a study of cytomegalovirus exposure and HLA in healthy donors. The PCR ran on 60 Vbeta and 13 Jbeta primers. Profiling relied on immunoSEQ multiplex PCR, and the TCRdb table lists in-frame clones only, not all of them. This table holds 150,000 to 200,000 clones, approximately 80% found once. J gave up 7 bases and V 5 bases, and 4 bases lay outside the gene matches. The CDR3 covers 13 residues. Germline-derived CDR1 and CDR2 are MNHEY and SVGAGI. Sequencing input: PBMCs. The chain recombines TRBV6-5 with TRBJ2-1; 8 nucleotides match TRBD2. The TCR originated in a woman aged 45-59 years in good health and CMV-seropositive. CDR3 nucleotide sequence: TGTGCCAGCAGTCGCGGGGGGCTAAATGAGCAGTTCTTC. The encoded protein is CASSRGGLNEQFF.